This TCR beta chain was captured in a study of blood T cell repertoires in COVID-19. Some clones are missing from TCRdb's copy, which holds only in-frame ones; the method was immunoSEQ multiplex PCR. The table lists around 140,000 clones, 87% of them singletons. Of note for this clone: Sequence at one end of the junction differs from germline and may be a read error.

This CDR3 has 14 amino acids. Germline V lookup: CDR1 SSHAT, CDR2 FNYEAQ (reference sequence). This clonotype was sampled from a man older than 75 with acute or convalescent COVID-19. The sequenced material came from peripheral blood. The chain recombines TRBV7-7 with TRBJ2-5, with D perhaps matching TRBD1 (5 bases). The CDR3 here is CASSHDATEETQYF. Written as DNA, the CDR3 is TGTGCTAGCAGCCACGACGCGACAGAAGAGACCCAGTACTTC. Full variable domain (missing parts from reference TRBV7-7 and TRBJ2-5): GAGVSQSPRYKVTKRGQDVTLRCDPISSHATLYWYQQALGQGPEFLTYFNYEAQPDKSGLPSDRFSAERPEGSISTLTIQRTEQRDSAMYRCASSHDATEETQYFGPGTRLLVL.